This T cell receptor (beta chain) was documented in a study of control samples from healthy donors and cancer patients. CDR1 is SGHTA and CDR2 is FQGNSA in the germline V gene. Trimming removed 1 base from V and 4 bases from J, with 13 bases in between. The CDR3 contains 16 residues. Measured with immunoSEQ multiplex PCR; TCRdb has only the in-frame clones, and not every one. This sample has tens of thousands of clones; over 65% occur once, and the top ten carry around 16%. V is TRBV7-2 and J is TRBJ2-2; D not certain. This receptor was taken from a man in his fifties or sixties in good health. Specimen: blood. The CDR3 nucleotides are TGTGCCAGCAGCTTAGTGGGTGTCAGTTTCACCGGGGAGCTGTTTTTT. Its translation: CASSLVGVSFTGELFF.